What follows are 15 T cell receptor beta chains derived from one specimen sequenced in a study of blood T cell repertoires in COVID-19. The table came from immunoSEQ multiplex PCR; TCRdb's copy has only in-frame clones and leaves some out. The data contain some 270,000 clones, approximately 83% of them singletons. The sequencing input was peripheral blood. Receptors originate from a woman in her 70s with acute or convalescent COVID-19.

The chain carries TRBV19 and TRBJ2-7; perhaps TRBD2 as D (6 bases). Germline CDR1 is LNHDA and CDR2 is SQIVND (reference sequence). The ends were cut back, 11 bases at V and 5 bases at J, with 19 bases in the middle. The CDR3 contains 13 residues. The DNA of the CDR3 is TGTGCCTTTTCGGGGGTCCGGCCAGACGAGCAGTACTTC. The encoded protein is CAFSGVRPDEQYF.

This chain links TRBV5-4 with TRBJ1-6; possibly TRBD1 for D (6 bases). In germline, CDR1 is SGHNT, CDR2 YYREEE (reference sequence). This CDR3 comprises 15 residues. V dropped 4 bases and J dropped 7 bases, with 15 bases sitting between them. The CDR3 region is CASSPGGAVNSPLHF. The DNA of the CDR3 is TGTGCCAGCAGCCCTGGGGGGGCAGTGAATTCACCCCTCCACTTT.

The chain has TRBV11-2 and TRBJ1-3; 7 bases map to TRBD1. The germline V gene has CDR1 SGHAT and CDR2 FQNNGV. Trimming at V came to 5 bases and at J to 9 bases, leaving 7 bases not matched to a gene. The CDR3 has 13 residues. The CDR3 coding sequence is TGTGCCAGCAGCATACAGGGGCGACGCACCATATATTTT. It is translated as CASSIQGRRTIYF.

The CDR3 protein is CASSRERSNYGYTF. The DNA for the CDR3 is TGTGCCAGCAGTCGCGAAAGGAGCAACTATGGCTACACCTTC. The J gene is TRBJ1-2, the V gene TRBV6-6, with D unclear. The germline V gene encodes CDR1 MNHNY and CDR2 SVGAGI (reference sequence). V was clipped by 5 bases and J by 2 bases, with 12 bases between them. The length of the CDR3 is 14 residues.

As DNA, the CDR3 is TGCAGTGCTACCAGGGATTACGAGCAGTACTTC. This translates into CSATRDYEQYF. The chain couples TRBV20-1 to TRBJ2-7, with D perhaps matching TRBD1 (5 bases). Germline CDR1 DFQATT, CDR2 SNEGSKA (reference sequence). The CDR3 loop spans 11 amino acids. V lost 4 bases and J lost 4, with 8 bases in between.

The J gene is TRBJ1-2, the V gene TRBV19, with 7 bases that match TRBD1. V shed 5 bases and J 8 bases; nucleotides not matched to a gene: 11. From germline, CDR1 is LNHDA and CDR2 SQIVND (reference sequence). The CDR3 covers 14 residues. This chain's CDR3 is CASSSGTEVRGYTF. Written as DNA, the CDR3 is TGTGCCAGTAGTTCCGGGACAGAGGTTCGGGGCTACACCTTC.

With respect to this clone: This sample includes further DNA sequences coding for the same CDR3. For the CDR3, the DNA is TGTGCCAGCAGCCCGCGGACAGGGAACACTGAAGCTTTCTTT. Translated, it gives CASSPRTGNTEAFF. J is TRBJ1-1 and V is TRBV7-2; 7 bases line up with TRBD1. The junction had 4 bases not matched to a gene; V was cut back by 5 bases and J by 1 base. This CDR3 region has 14 residues. Germline V CDR1 and CDR2: SGHTA, FQGNSA.

This chain joins TRBV4-1 and TRBJ2-7, with 9 bases matching TRBD1. The length of the CDR3 is 15 residues. Per germline, CDR1 MGHRA and CDR2 YSYEKL. Germline trimming cut 2 bases from V and 3 bases from J; bases unmatched to any gene: 5. The CDR3 is CASSQRQGEDYEQYF. The CDR3, as DNA: TGCGCCAGCAGCCAAAGACAGGGGGAAGACTACGAGCAGTACTTC.

This sequence joins TRBV5-1 and TRBJ2-5; TRBD2 might be the D (5 bases). V lost 5 bases, J lost 5 bases, and 16 bases lay in between. Germline lookup yields CDR1 SGHRS and CDR2 YFSETQ. The CDR3 spans 14 residues. As DNA, the CDR3 is TGCGCCAGCAGGGACTCATGGGGTGGGGAGACCCAGTACTTC. This codes for CASRDSWGGETQYF.

The V gene is TRBV6-5, the J gene TRBJ1-2; TRBD1 agrees at 7 bases. The germline V gene encodes CDR1 MNHEY and CDR2 SVGAGI. V gave up 5 bases and J gave up 2 bases; unmatched junction bases: 8. The CDR3 extends over 15 amino acids. CDR3 sequence reads: CASSPTRGLNYGYTF. In DNA, the CDR3 is TGTGCCAGCAGTCCCACGAGGGGGCTCAACTATGGCTACACCTTC.

The gene calls are TRBV4-2 and TRBJ2-6; 11 bases fit TRBD2. Germline loops: CDR1 LGHNA, CDR2 YNFKEQ. The V gene end was trimmed by 3 bases and the J gene end by 0 bases; junction bases not matched to a gene: 4. This CDR3 region has 18 residues. This chain's CDR3 is CASSHYLAGGSGANVLTF. As DNA, the CDR3 is TGTGCCAGCAGCCATTACCTAGCGGGGGGCTCTGGGGCCAACGTCCTGACTTTC.

The CDR3 sequence is CASSQRAAGWGNSPLHF. In nucleotides, the CDR3 is TGTGCCAGCAGCCAAAGGGCCGCAGGGTGGGGTAATTCACCCCTCCACTTT. The V and J genes are TRBV3-1 (or the pseudogene TRBV3-2) and TRBJ1-6, with D maybe TRBD1 (5 bases). This CDR3 has 17 residues. In germline, CDR1 is LGHDT, CDR2 YNNKEL (reference sequence). Between the trimmed V and J ends, which lost 2 bases and 6 bases, there was a span of 17 bases.

J is TRBJ2-5 and V is TRBV11-3; 8 bases are shared with TRBD1. The germline V gene encodes CDR1 SGHNT and CDR2 YENEEA. The ends lost 4 bases at V and 1 base at J; junction bases unmatched: 5. The CDR3 loop spans 15 amino acids. CDR3 region: CASSSGQGGQETQYF. The CDR3 nucleotides are TGTGCCAGCAGCTCCGGACAGGGTGGCCAAGAGACCCAGTACTTC.

The chain couples TRBV18 to TRBJ2-2; 10 bases align to TRBD1. The germline V gene has CDR1 KGHSH and CDR2 LQKENI. The J segment lost 2 bases and the V segment lost 3 bases, leaving 0 bases of the junction unmatched. The CDR3 loop spans 15 amino acids. This chain's CDR3 is CASSPTGGNTGELFF. CDR3 sequence (DNA): TGTGCCAGCTCACCGACAGGGGGCAACACCGGGGAGCTGTTTTTT. The whole variable domain, filled in from reference TRBV18 and TRBJ2-2, reads NAGVMQNPRHLVRRRGQEARLRCSPMKGHSHVYWYRQLPEEGLKFMVYLQKENIIDESGMPKERFSAEFPKEGPSILRIQQVVRGDSAAYFCASSPTGGNTGELFFGEGSRLTVL.

The rearrangement links TRBV13 to TRBJ1-5; 11 bases line up with TRBD1. J lost 7 bases, V lost 3 bases, and 5 bases had no gene match. The germline V gene has CDR1 PRHDT and CDR2 FYEKMQ (reference sequence). This CDR3 has 15 residues. The chain's CDR3 is CASSFGQGAGQPQHF. CDR3 DNA: TGTGCCAGCAGCTTCGGACAGGGGGCTGGGCAGCCCCAGCATTTT.